A single sample gave rise to the 15 T cell receptor beta chains below, sequenced in a study of T cell responses to AZD1222 COVID-19 vaccine. Here immunoSEQ multiplex PCR was the method, and the copy in TCRdb shows in-frame clones only, minus some. Here the sample spans about 150,000 clones, around nine tenths being singletons. Sequencing used peripheral blood, obtained on day 0 of AZD1222 vaccination. The receptors shown here come from an adult in good health.

The chain joins TRBV12-3 or TRBV12-4 to TRBJ2-7; possible D gene TRBD1, 6 bases. The CDR3 length is 13 residues. V lost 4 bases and J 6 bases, leaving 13 bases between the germline ends. CDR3 in amino acids: CASSSTGGGEQYF. CDR3 DNA: TGTGCCAGCAGTTCGACAGGCGGTGGCGAGCAGTACTTC.

The sample holds a few counts of this clone. The chain recombines TRBV6-2 or TRBV6-3 with TRBJ2-1; tentative D call: TRBD2 (5 bases). The CDR3 contains 14 residues. V shed 2 bases and J shed 10 bases, with 15 bases lying between them. Germline CDR1 and CDR2: MNHEY and SVGEGT. As DNA, the CDR3 is TGTGCCAGCAGTTACCTAGGGAGAAGTAACGAGCAGTTCTTC. This translates into CASSYLGRSNEQFF.

The chain uses TRBV4-1 and TRBJ2-1; D remains unclear. The germline V gene has CDR1 MGHRA and CDR2 YSYEKL. The CDR3 extends over 13 amino acids. V was clipped by 1 base and J by 6 bases, with 7 bases between them. The CDR3 sequence is CASSQVSFNEQFF. CDR3 DNA sequence: TGCGCCAGCAGCCAAGTTAGCTTCAATGAGCAGTTCTTC.

This chain joins TRBV5-4 and TRBJ2-2; D might be TRBD1 (6 bases). This CDR3 spans 12 amino acids. Germline assignment: CDR1 SGHNT and CDR2 YYREEE (reference sequence). With 5 bases removed from V and 4 bases from J, the gap between germline ends came to 6 bases. The CDR3 loop reads CASRDSTGELFF. In DNA form, the CDR3 reads TGTGCCAGCAGGGACAGCACCGGGGAGCTGTTTTTT.

The gene calls are TRBV3-1 (or the pseudogene TRBV3-2) and TRBJ1-1; D not certain. Trimming took 3 bases from V and 0 from J, leaving 8 bases between them. Germline assignment: CDR1 LGHDT and CDR2 YNNKEL (reference sequence). The CDR3 consists of 14 residues. The CDR3 spells CASSQEFMNTEAFF. CDR3 coding DNA: TGTGCCAGCAGCCAGGAGTTTATGAACACTGAAGCTTTCTTT.

The chain is built from TRBV24-1 and TRBJ1-2, with 11 bases that match TRBD1. This CDR3 is 19 amino acids long. Germline V gene sequence: CDR1 KGHDR, CDR2 SFDVKD. Unmatched junction bases numbered 16, after V lost 4 bases and J lost 4 bases. This chain's CDR3 is CATSDNSRTGGIRGYGYTF. The CDR3, as DNA: TGTGCCACCAGTGACAACTCTAGGACAGGGGGCATCAGAGGCTATGGCTACACCTTC.

The chain is built from TRBV7-9 and TRBJ1-1; tentatively, D is TRBD1 (5 bases). Trimming shortened V by 1 base and J by 8 bases, and 14 bases separated the two germline ends. The CDR3 is made up of 14 amino acids. CDR1 SEHNR and CDR2 FQNEAQ come from the germline V gene (reference sequence). In DNA, the CDR3 is TGTGCCAGCAGCTTAGGATGGCAGGGCGGCGAAGCTTTCTTT. It specifies CASSLGWQGGEAFF.

This chain connects TRBV5-4 to TRBJ2-7; TRBD2 aligns across 9 bases. Trimming took 4 bases from V and 5 from J; bases not matched to a gene: 7. Germline V CDR1 and CDR2: SGHNT, YYREEE (reference sequence). This CDR3 has 14 amino acids. The DNA of the CDR3 is TGTGCCAGCAGCCCGGGACTAGCTGTCCACGAGCAGTACTTC. Its protein product is CASSPGLAVHEQYF.

The chain is built from TRBV28 and TRBJ2-7; 8 nucleotides line up with TRBD2. The CDR3 runs to 13 residues. Germline CDR1 is MDHEN and CDR2 is SYDVKM. V was clipped by 6 bases and J by 2 bases; unmatched bases: 3. The CDR3 DNA reads TGTGCCAGCAGACGGGAGGGCCCCTACGAGCAGTACTTC. It specifies CASRREGPYEQYF.

In this sample, this clone turned up once. The chain joins TRBV7-6 to TRBJ2-2, with 9 bases fitting TRBD2. The CDR3 contains 16 residues. CDR1 is SGHVS and CDR2 is FNYEAQ in the germline V gene. Losses at the gene ends were 1 base for V and 1 base for J; bases not matched to a gene: 1. The CDR3 sequence: CASSLVAGENTGELFF. The DNA of the CDR3 is TGTGCCAGCAGCTTAGTAGCGGGAGAGAACACCGGGGAGCTGTTTTTT.

This clone is a singleton in its sample. The chain recombines TRBV9 with TRBJ2-7; the match to TRBD2 covers 9 bases. The CDR3 is 15 amino acids. The J segment lost 0 bases and the V segment lost 2 bases, leaving 3 bases of the junction unmatched. Germline CDR1 reads SGDLS; CDR2 reads YYNGEE. CDR3 residues: CASSVSGGNSYEQYF. CDR3 in DNA: TGTGCCAGCAGCGTTAGCGGGGGAAACTCCTACGAGCAGTACTTC.

This sequence joins TRBV23-1 and TRBJ2-3, with D tentatively TRBD2 (6 bases). TRBV23-1 is an open reading frame, and its role is uncertain. V was trimmed by 4 bases and J by 3 bases, leaving 17 bases between them. The CDR3 extends over 16 amino acids. The CDR3 nucleotides are TGCGCCAGCAGTCCAGGCCGCGGGGTTCGGACAGATACGCAGTATTTT. It yields the protein CASSPGRGVRTDTQYF.

This chain uses TRBV14 with TRBJ1-2; D uncertain. Trimming cost V 4 bases and J 4 bases, with 16 bases left between them. The CDR3 contains 15 residues. The V gene's germline CDR1 is SGHDN and CDR2 FVKESK. For the CDR3, the DNA is TGTGCCAGCAGCCTTACGGGAGGCCTGTCCTATGGCTACACCTTC. Its translation is CASSLTGGLSYGYTF.

This clone has just a few counts. The chain uses TRBV29-1 and TRBJ1-4; D is undetermined. The germline V and J ends were trimmed by 7 bases and 4 bases, with 10 bases remaining between them. CDR1 and CDR2 (germline): SQVTM, ANQGSEA. This CDR3 is built from 12 residues. CDR3 in amino acids: CSARSINEKLFF. DNA of the CDR3: TGCAGCGCCAGATCGATTAATGAAAAACTGTTTTTT.

This clone was detected only once. V is TRBV28 and J is TRBJ1-1; D uncertain. This CDR3 has 15 amino acids. V lost 6 bases, J lost 4 bases, and 18 bases lay in between. CDR1 is MDHEN and CDR2 is SYDVKM in the germline V gene. CDR3 protein: CASSQYRELSTEAFF. The CDR3 DNA reads TGTGCCAGCAGCCAATACCGGGAGTTAAGCACTGAAGCTTTCTTT.